Presented here are 23 T cell receptor beta chains from one specimen sequenced in a study of blood T cell repertoires in COVID-19. Only in-frame clones appear in the TCRdb table, and some are missing; sequencing was by immunoSEQ multiplex PCR. Among 50,000 to 75,000 clones listed, 81% were seen once. Sequencing input: peripheral blood. These receptor sequences come from a woman older than 75 with active or convalescent COVID-19.

The chain joins TRBV6-1 to TRBJ2-5, with 7 bases that match TRBD1. The germline V gene has CDR1 MNHNS and CDR2 SASEGT. V lost 2 bases and J lost 1; bases outside the gene matches: 4. This CDR3 has 15 amino acids. The CDR3 loop reads CASSERTGIQETQYF. CDR3 bases: TGTGCCAGCAGTGAAAGGACAGGAATCCAAGAGACCCAGTACTTC.

J is TRBJ2-7 and V is TRBV4-3, with 11 bases matching TRBD2. The V gene's germline CDR1 is LGHNA and CDR2 YSLEER. The CDR3 loop spans 15 amino acids. V lost 1 base and J lost 4; bases outside the gene matches: 3. CDR3 nucleotides: TGCGCCAGCAGCCAAGCTCTAGCGGGGGGATACGAGCAGTACTTC. Its translation: CASSQALAGGYEQYF.

The chain joins TRBV5-1 to TRBJ1-1; no clear D gene. This CDR3 region has 15 residues. Trimming took 1 base from V and 1 from J, leaving 11 bases between them. Germline CDR1 is SGHRS and CDR2 is YFSETQ. DNA for the CDR3: TGCGCCAGCAGCTTGTCCCCAGTATCGAACACTGAAGCTTTCTTT. Protein sequence: CASSLSPVSNTEAFF.

V and J are TRBV28 and TRBJ1-5, with no clear D. The CDR3 runs 11 residues. From germline, CDR1 is MDHEN and CDR2 SYDVKM. V was shortened by 7 bases and J by 4 bases, with 5 bases between the two germline ends. The CDR3 DNA follows: TGTGCCAGCATGAGGAATCAGCCCCAGCATTTT. Its translation is CASMRNQPQHF.

In this sample, this clone turned up once. The V call is TRBV7-9, the J call TRBJ2-1, with a possible D match to TRBD2 (6 bases). Trimming removed 6 bases from V and 8 bases from J, with 14 bases in between. Germline assignment: CDR1 SEHNR and CDR2 FQNEAQ (reference sequence). The CDR3 is 13 residues long. The CDR3 here is CASRGAGSDEQFF. CDR3 nucleotides: TGTGCCAGCAGAGGCGCGGGGTCGGATGAGCAGTTCTTC.

The genes are TRBV9 and TRBJ1-1, with D uncertain. The CDR3 spans 14 residues. With 0 bases removed from V and 0 bases from J, the gap between germline ends came to 6 bases. From germline, CDR1 is SGDLS and CDR2 YYNGEE. The CDR3 protein is CASSVVPVNTEAFF. In DNA form, the CDR3 reads TGTGCCAGCAGCGTAGTTCCGGTGAACACTGAAGCTTTCTTT.

The rearrangement links TRBV7-2 to TRBJ2-1; perhaps TRBD1 as D (5 bases). The CDR3 is 14 amino acids. V lost 2 bases and J 7 bases, leaving 12 bases between the germline ends. CDR1 is SGHTA, CDR2 FQGNSA, per germline. In DNA form, the CDR3 reads TGTGCCAGCAGCTTATGGCAGGGTGATAATGAGCAGTTCTTC. It yields the protein CASSLWQGDNEQFF.

V and J are TRBV6-1 and TRBJ1-5, with unresolved D. CDR1 MNHNS and CDR2 SASEGT come from the germline V gene. The CDR3 covers 14 residues. The V and J ends lost 0 bases and 6 bases respectively, with 9 bases between them. In nucleotides, the CDR3 is TGTGCCAGCAGTGAAGCACCCGGTGGTCAGCCCCAGCATTTT. Amino acids: CASSEAPGGQPQHF.

The chain is built from TRBV27 and TRBJ2-7; 10 nucleotides align to TRBD1. Trimming took 4 bases from V and 5 from J; bases not matched to a gene: 11. The CDR3 runs to 16 residues. Germline CDR1 MNHEY, CDR2 SMNVEV (reference sequence). The CDR3 here is CASSSPTGTGVHEQYF. As DNA, the CDR3 is TGTGCCAGCAGTTCCCCCACCGGGACAGGGGTCCACGAGCAGTACTTC.

The CDR3 sequence: CASSLGTVTEAFF. As DNA, the CDR3 is TGTGCCAGCAGCTTAGGGACAGTGACTGAAGCTTTCTTT. The chain recombines TRBV11-3 with TRBJ1-1, with a possible D match to TRBD1 (6 bases). V dropped 1 base and J dropped 5 bases, with 8 bases sitting between them. The CDR3 length is 13 residues. CDR1 is SGHNT and CDR2 is YENEEA in the germline V gene.

Of note for this clone: Relative to the germline gene, one junction end is altered; a read error may explain this. The chain is built from TRBV7-7 and TRBJ2-5, with 7 bases identical to TRBD2. From germline, CDR1 is SSHAT and CDR2 FNYEAQ (reference sequence). This CDR3 spans 15 amino acids. In nucleotides, the CDR3 is TGTGCTAGCAGCCCGTTTTTGGGGGGGCAAGAGACCCAGTACTTC. It specifies CASSPFLGGQETQYF.

The rearrangement joins TRBV9 to TRBJ2-7; possibly TRBD2 for D (6 bases). The V gene lost 0 bases and the J gene lost 3 bases, with 13 bases spanning the gap. CDR3 length: 15 amino acids. Germline V gene lookup returns CDR1 SGDLS and CDR2 YYNGEE. The CDR3 spells CASSVARREYYEQYF. The CDR3 DNA sequence: TGTGCCAGCAGCGTAGCTCGTCGGGAGTACTACGAGCAGTACTTC.

This clone was seen only once. The V and J genes are TRBV11-1 and TRBJ1-1; 7 nucleotides agree with TRBD1. The germline V gene has CDR1 SGHAT and CDR2 FQDESV (reference sequence). CDR3 length equals 14 residues. The V segment lost 0 bases and the J segment 5 bases; nucleotides outside the gene matches: 3. The CDR3 is CASSLATGVTEAFF. CDR3 bases: TGTGCCAGCAGCTTAGCCACAGGGGTTACTGAAGCTTTCTTT.

The V gene is TRBV6-2 or TRBV6-3, the J gene TRBJ2-7; tentatively, D is TRBD1 (7 bases). Trimming shortened V by 0 bases and J by 3 bases, and 18 bases separated the two germline ends. This CDR3 contains 17 residues. Germline loops: CDR1 MNHEY, CDR2 SVGEGT. DNA for the CDR3: TGTGCCAGCAGTTACTCGGGGTTCGTGCAGGGGGGCTACGAGCAGTACTTC. This codes for CASSYSGFVQGGYEQYF.

This rearrangement joins TRBV9 to TRBJ1-2, with D perhaps TRBD1 (6 bases). CDR1 and CDR2 (germline): SGDLS, YYNGEE. The CDR3 is 12 amino acids. The ends were cut back, 2 bases at V and 13 bases at J, with 15 bases in the middle. The CDR3 sequence is CASSVGQPPLTF. CDR3 DNA sequence: TGTGCCAGCAGCGTCGGACAGCCGCCTCTCACCTTC. Full variable domain (rest looked up from reference TRBV9 and TRBJ1-2): DSGVTQTPKHLITATGQRVTLRCSPRSGDLSVYWYQQSLDQGLQFLIQYYNGEERAKGNILERFSAQQFPDLHSELNLSSLELGDSALYFCASSVGQPPLTFGSGTRLTVV.

With regard to this clone: Other DNA sequences from this sample encode an identical CDR3 as well. This chain connects TRBV3-1 (or the pseudogene TRBV3-2) to TRBJ2-4; 7 bases agree with TRBD2. This CDR3 spans 16 amino acids. Germline values: CDR1 LGHDT, CDR2 YNNKEL (reference sequence). The J segment lost 2 bases and the V segment lost 1 base, leaving 5 bases of the junction unmatched. The CDR3 DNA sequence: TGTGCCAGCAGCCAAGTCCTACTAGCGTCCAAAAACATTCAGTACTTC. It is translated as CASSQVLLASKNIQYF.

The chain recombines TRBV2 with TRBJ2-6; TRBD1 might be the D (6 bases). This CDR3 is 15 amino acids long. Germline V gene lookup returns CDR1 SNHLY and CDR2 FYNNEI. Trimming left V 5 bases short and J 4 bases short, with 12 bases between. CDR3 region: CASSKTGPGANVLTF. In DNA, the CDR3 is TGTGCCAGCAGTAAAACAGGGCCCGGGGCCAACGTCCTGACTTTC.

The chain couples TRBV12-3 or TRBV12-4 to TRBJ1-1; D uncertain. This CDR3 region has 12 residues. V gave up 6 bases and J gave up 0 bases, with 5 bases separating them. Written as DNA, the CDR3 is TGTGCCAGCAGAGCCCTGAACACTGAAGCTTTCTTT. Translated: CASRALNTEAFF.

The V and J genes are TRBV11-2 and TRBJ2-1; 12 bases are a match to TRBD2. With 1 base clipped from V and 6 bases from J, the junction kept 10 bases outside the gene matches. The germline CDR1 and CDR2 sequences are SGHAT and FQNNGV. The CDR3 consists of 18 residues. DNA of the CDR3: TGTGCCAGCAGCTTAGTCCCCCCTCTAGCGGGGGGGCGCAATGAGCAGTTCTTC. It is translated as CASSLVPPLAGGRNEQFF.

This clone was detected only a few times. The chain joins TRBV7-2 to TRBJ2-5; TRBD2 agrees at 9 bases. The CDR3 contains 16 residues. CDR1 is SGHTA, CDR2 FQGNSA, per germline. The V and J ends lost 1 base and 2 bases, in that order; junction bases with no gene match: 5. The CDR3 DNA reads TGTGCCAGCAGCTTAGGGCGCGGGGGGGGACAAGAGACCCAGTACTTC. This gives the protein CASSLGRGGGQETQYF. Together with reference TRBV7-2 and TRBJ2-5, the CDR3 gives the full variable domain: GAGVSQSPSNKVTEKGKDVELRCDPISGHTALYWYRQSLGQGLEFLIYFQGNSAPDKSGLPSDRFSAERTGGSVSTLTIQRTQQEDSAVYLCASSLGRGGGQETQYFGPGTRLLVL.

The chain employs TRBV5-8 and TRBJ2-7, with TRBD2 identical over 12 bases. The junction had 4 bases not matched to a gene; V was cut back by 5 bases and J by 13 bases. The CDR3 sequence is 11 residues long. Germline CDR1 SGHTS, CDR2 YDEGEE. The CDR3 region is CASSPSGGVYF. In DNA form, the CDR3 reads TGTGCCAGCAGTCCTAGCGGGGGGGTCTACTTC.

J is TRBJ2-1 and V is TRBV10-1; TRBD1 matches 9 bases. In germline, CDR1 is WNHNN, CDR2 SYGVQD (reference sequence). J was trimmed by 3 bases and V by 4 bases; bases with no gene match: 4. This CDR3 comprises 15 residues. The CDR3: CASSVGTGLYNEQFF. In nucleotides, the CDR3 is TGCGCCAGCAGTGTGGGGACAGGGCTCTACAATGAGCAGTTCTTC.

This rearrangement joins TRBV20-1 to TRBJ2-3; 7 bases line up with TRBD2. Trimming cost V 6 bases and J 5 bases; bases outside gene matches: 2. Germline loops: CDR1 DFQATT, CDR2 SNEGSKA (reference sequence). This CDR3 contains 11 residues. The DNA for the CDR3 is TGCAGTGCAGCGGGGAAAGATACGCAGTATTTT. Translated, it gives CSAAGKDTQYF.